Shown below are 29 T cell receptor beta chains from a single sample sequenced in a study of blood T cell repertoires in COVID-19. Only in-frame clones appear in the TCRdb table, and some are missing; sequencing was by immunoSEQ multiplex PCR. The sample consists of about 370,000 clones, around 90% of them appearing once. The specimen was peripheral blood. Receptors originate from a woman aged 30 to 39 with COVID-19, enrolled during active disease.

Concerning this clone: Other DNA sequences in this specimen translate into the identical CDR3. This chain connects TRBV12-3 or TRBV12-4 to TRBJ2-5; no clear D gene. The CDR3 has 11 residues. Trimming left V 3 bases short and J 5 bases short, with 4 bases between. CDR3 DNA sequence: TGTGCCAGCAGTTTTCTGGAGACCCAGTACTTC. Residues: CASSFLETQYF.

The V gene is TRBV5-1, the J gene TRBJ2-7, with a weak D call TRBD2 (6 bases). Germline assignment: CDR1 SGHRS and CDR2 YFSETQ. Trimming took 0 bases from V and 4 from J, leaving 17 bases between them. This CDR3 region has 16 residues. The CDR3 is CASSLGLPGELYEQYV. CDR3 coding DNA: TGCGCCAGCAGCTTGGGCCTACCGGGAGAGTTATACGAGCAGTACGTC.

The chain uses TRBV30 and TRBJ2-5, with a possible D match to TRBD2 (6 bases). This CDR3 has 16 residues. V lost 1 base and J lost 0, with 15 bases in between. The V gene's germline CDR1 is GTSNPN and CDR2 SVGIG (reference sequence). The CDR3 region is CAWSAGGWVHQETQYF. The CDR3 DNA sequence: TGTGCCTGGAGTGCCGGGGGTTGGGTACACCAAGAGACCCAGTACTTC.

The chain combines TRBV12-3 or TRBV12-4 with TRBJ2-7; D remains ambiguous. This CDR3 region has 13 residues. The V end was cut by 6 bases, the J end by 2 bases, with 11 bases between. The CDR3 protein is CASSRGLTYEQYV. The CDR3 nucleotides read TGTGCCAGCAGCCGCGGATTAACCTACGAGCAGTACGTC.

V usage is TRBV10-3 and J usage is TRBJ2-1; 9 positions agree with TRBD2. V dropped 10 bases and J dropped 3; count of bases not matched to a gene: 13. The CDR3 contains 16 residues. Per germline, CDR1 ENHRY and CDR2 SYGVKD. The CDR3 bases are TGTGCCACCGGTAATTTAGCGGGAGCGGGCTACAATGAGCAGTTCTTC. Residues: CATGNLAGAGYNEQFF.

V usage is TRBV28 and J usage is TRBJ2-7; perhaps TRBD1 as D (6 bases). V was trimmed by 5 bases and J by 3 bases, leaving 11 bases between them. CDR3 length equals 13 residues. The germline gives CDR1 MDHEN, CDR2 SYDVKM. The CDR3 DNA sequence: TGTGCCAGCAGTCTACCGGACAGCTACGAGCAGTACGTC. Encoded protein: CASSLPDSYEQYV.

This rearrangement joins TRBV6-5 to TRBJ2-1; 7 bases agree with TRBD2. Germline loops: CDR1 MNHEY, CDR2 SVGAGI. The CDR3 runs 14 residues. J gave up 6 bases and V 2 bases, and 4 bases lay outside the gene matches. The CDR3 protein is CASSYKTSSNEQFF. DNA for the CDR3: TGTGCCAGCAGTTACAAGACTAGCAGCAATGAGCAGTTCTTC.

This chain connects TRBV4-1 to TRBJ2-2; 7 bases fit TRBD1. Germline V lookup: CDR1 MGHRA, CDR2 YSYEKL. Trimming took 3 bases from V and 3 from J; bases not matched to a gene: 4. There are 15 residues in the CDR3. The CDR3 DNA sequence: TGCGCCAGCAGCCACTTCGGGACAGACACCGGGGAGCTGTTTTTT. This translates into CASSHFGTDTGELFF.

In this sample, this clone turned up once. The gene calls are TRBV12-3 or TRBV12-4 and TRBJ1-2; 9 bases match TRBD1. Trimming removed 3 bases from V and 8 bases from J; junction bases left unmatched: 4. This CDR3 is built from 13 residues. CDR3 nucleotides: TGTGCCAGCAGTTTCGGACAGGGGCGGGGCTACACCTTC. It codes for CASSFGQGRGYTF.

The chain combines TRBV27 with TRBJ1-1, with TRBD1 as a possible D gene (5 bases). V was pared by 1 base and J by 3 bases, with 15 bases between. The CDR3 runs 16 residues. Germline CDR1 MNHEY, CDR2 SMNVEV (reference sequence). The CDR3 nucleotides are TGTGCCAGCAGTTTATTAGGGGCGGGCGGGGACACTGAAGCTTTCTTT. This codes for CASSLLGAGGDTEAFF.

The chain employs TRBV7-9 and TRBJ2-1; D possibly corresponds to TRBD2 (6 bases). Germline-derived CDR1 and CDR2 are SEHNR and FQNEAQ (reference sequence). This CDR3 has 17 amino acids. V lost 4 bases and J lost 0, with 16 bases in between. In DNA form, the CDR3 reads TGTGCCAGCAGCTCCAGATCCGACGGGAGCTCCTACAATGAGCAGTTCTTC. Protein product: CASSSRSDGSSYNEQFF.

This chain connects TRBV18 to TRBJ2-1; D is perhaps TRBD2 (5 bases). Germline-derived CDR1 and CDR2 are KGHSH and LQKENI. The ends were cut back, 4 bases at V and 7 bases at J, with 11 bases in the middle. CDR3 length: 13 amino acids. This CDR3 is CASSQSGPNEQFF. CDR3 DNA: TGTGCCAGCTCACAAAGCGGACCAAATGAGCAGTTCTTC.

The gene calls are TRBV6-2 or TRBV6-3 and TRBJ2-3; maybe TRBD2 (6 bases). Per germline, CDR1 MNHEY and CDR2 SVGEGT. This CDR3 contains 12 residues. V lost 6 bases and J 11 bases, leaving 15 bases between the germline ends. Here the CDR3 reads CASSRLLGGQYF. CDR3 nucleotide sequence: TGTGCCAGCAGCCGTCTCCTCGGGGGGCAGTATTTT.

J is TRBJ2-3 and V is TRBV18; TRBD1 agrees at 7 bases. CDR1 and CDR2 (germline): KGHSH, LQKENI. With 1 base clipped from V and 2 bases from J, the junction kept 9 bases outside the gene matches. The CDR3 runs to 17 residues. For the CDR3, the DNA is TGTGCCAGCTCACCACGTTGGGACAGACCTGACACAGATACGCAGTATTTT. It yields the protein CASSPRWDRPDTDTQYF.

This clone has just one count. The chain employs TRBV7-2 and TRBJ1-1, with a weak D call TRBD1 (6 bases). There are 15 residues in the CDR3. V was shortened by 5 bases and J by 6 bases, with 19 bases between the two germline ends. The V gene's germline CDR1 is SGHTA and CDR2 FQGNSA. The CDR3 loop is CASSPARGGQAEAFF. The CDR3 region has the DNA TGTGCCAGCAGCCCCGCTCGGGGGGGCCAGGCTGAAGCTTTCTTT.

V is TRBV5-4 and J is TRBJ2-7, with 11 bases that match TRBD2. Germline CDR1 SGHNT, CDR2 YYREEE (reference sequence). There are 14 residues in the CDR3. Trimming took 3 bases from V and 4 from J; bases not matched to a gene: 3. The CDR3 loop is CASSYGTSGYEQYV. The DNA of the CDR3 is TGTGCCAGCAGCTACGGGACTAGCGGTTACGAGCAGTACGTC.

The chain joins TRBV6-5 to TRBJ2-7, with D possibly being TRBD1 (6 bases). V lost 6 bases, J lost 9 bases, and 24 bases lay in between. Germline CDR1 is MNHEY and CDR2 is SVGAGI. The CDR3 has 15 residues. CDR3 amino acids: CASSNNPGQPAGQYV. CDR3 bases: TGTGCCAGCAGCAACAACCCGGGACAACCCGCAGGGCAGTACGTC.

The V and J genes are TRBV18 and TRBJ2-7; 9 bases are a match to TRBD2. V was clipped by 1 base and J by 1 base; unmatched bases: 2. CDR3 length equals 15 residues. CDR1 is KGHSH and CDR2 is LQKENI in the germline V gene. The CDR3 region is CASSPLAGASYEQYF. In DNA form, the CDR3 reads TGTGCCAGCTCACCACTAGCGGGGGCATCCTACGAGCAGTACTTC.

The J gene is TRBJ2-7, the V gene TRBV7-9, with D maybe TRBD2 (6 bases). Germline lookup yields CDR1 SEHNR and CDR2 FQNEAQ (reference sequence). V was clipped by 1 base and J by 5 bases, with 12 bases between them. This CDR3 contains 14 residues. CDR3 coding DNA: TGTGCCAGCAGCTTAGACCGGAGGGTTCACGAGCAGTACGTC. It codes for CASSLDRRVHEQYV.

The chain recombines TRBV6-5 with TRBJ2-2; TRBD2 is a possible D gene (6 bases). Trimming shortened V by 10 bases and J by 0 bases, and 15 bases separated the two germline ends. CDR1 and CDR2 from the germline V gene are MNHEY and SVGAGI. This CDR3 region has 15 residues. This chain's CDR3 is CATGRNYANTGELFF. Written as DNA, the CDR3 is TGTGCCACCGGGAGAAATTACGCGAACACCGGGGAGCTGTTTTTT.

V gene TRBV9 combines with J gene TRBJ2-1, with 11 bases lining up with TRBD2. J lost 7 bases, V lost 3 bases, and 6 bases had no gene match. Germline CDR1 SGDLS, CDR2 YYNGEE. This CDR3 is 15 amino acids long. The CDR3 sequence is CASSAPSGGWNEQFF. CDR3 coding DNA: TGTGCCAGCAGCGCCCCTAGCGGGGGGTGGAATGAGCAGTTCTTC.

This chain joins TRBV10-3 and TRBJ2-2; D may be TRBD1 (6 bases). The CDR3 has 14 residues. V was shortened by 6 bases and J by 1 base, with 9 bases between the two germline ends. The germline V gene encodes CDR1 ENHRY and CDR2 SYGVKD. CDR3 nucleotides: TGTGCCATCAGACCGGGACAGAACACCGGGGAGCTGTTTTTT. Its translation: CAIRPGQNTGELFF.

This chain uses TRBV29-1 with TRBJ2-1; TRBD2 aligns across 15 bases. Germline V gene sequence: CDR1 SQVTM, CDR2 ANQGSEA. CDR3 length: 13 amino acids. The V segment lost 7 bases and the J segment 7 bases; nucleotides outside the gene matches: 2. The CDR3 sequence is CSGGLAGGNEQFF. The CDR3 nucleotides are TGCAGCGGGGGACTAGCGGGAGGTAATGAGCAGTTCTTC.

The V gene is TRBV19, the J gene TRBJ1-2, with 7 bases identical to TRBD1. CDR1 LNHDA and CDR2 SQIVND come from the germline V gene (reference sequence). The CDR3 runs 12 residues. With V trimmed by 4 bases and J by 6 bases, 2 bases remained unmatched. The CDR3 region has the DNA TGTGCCAGTAGTAGAGGGGGCAATGGCTACACCTTC. This sequence encodes CASSRGGNGYTF.

The chain carries TRBV15 and TRBJ2-1, with a weak D call TRBD2 (6 bases). The germline CDR1 and CDR2 sequences are LNHNV and YYDKDF (reference sequence). Trimming removed 3 bases from V and 4 bases from J, with 7 bases in between. The CDR3 has 13 residues. In DNA, the CDR3 is TGTGCCACCAGCAGGGGGGGTTACAATGAGCAGTTCTTC. This sequence encodes CATSRGGYNEQFF.

The V call is TRBV6-1, the J call TRBJ2-2, with 8 bases aligning to TRBD1. The CDR3 sequence is 16 residues long. V was clipped by 3 bases and J by 4 bases; unmatched bases: 7. Germline lookup yields CDR1 MNHNS and CDR2 SASEGT. This chain's CDR3 is CASSDGQGAVTGELFF. The CDR3 DNA is TGTGCCAGCAGTGACGGGCAGGGGGCCGTCACCGGGGAGCTGTTTTTT.

The V call is TRBV1, the J call TRBJ2-2; the D call in the table, TRBD2, was not verified against the DNA. TRBV1 is a listed pseudogene. The CDR3 is made up of 15 amino acids. CDR3 in amino acids: CTSSQTGLADGELFF. The CDR3 coding sequence is TGCACCAGCAGCCAAACGGGACTAGCCGACGGGGAGCTGTTTTTT.

The chain is built from TRBV18 and TRBJ2-7; TRBD2 agrees at 8 bases. CDR3 length: 15 amino acids. CDR1 is KGHSH, CDR2 LQKENI, per germline. V was pared by 3 bases and J by 4 bases, with 8 bases of the junction left unmatched. This CDR3 reads CASSPASGLLYEQYV. CDR3 DNA: TGTGCCAGCTCACCCGCTAGCGGGCTCCTTTACGAGCAGTACGTC.

The V gene is TRBV9, the J gene TRBJ2-6, with TRBD1 as a possible D gene (6 bases). V was trimmed by 3 bases and J by 1 base, leaving 17 bases between them. This CDR3 spans 18 amino acids. Germline CDR1 is SGDLS and CDR2 is YYNGEE. The DNA for the CDR3 is TGTGCCAGCAGCGCCAAGATTAGGACAGCGTCTGGGGCCAACGTCCTGACTTTC. It codes for CASSAKIRTASGANVLTF. Full variable domain (outside the CDR3, taken from reference TRBV9 and TRBJ2-6): DSGVTQTPKHLITATGQRVTLRCSPRSGDLSVYWYQQSLDQGLQFLIQYYNGEERAKGNILERFSAQQFPDLHSELNLSSLELGDSALYFCASSAKIRTASGANVLTFGAGSRLTVL.